Below are 19 T cell receptor beta chains sequenced from a single sample in a study of shared clonotypes between healthy human individuals. The assay was immunoSEQ multiplex PCR, and TCRdb's table has in-frame clones only and misses some. The table records around 1,900,000 clones, around 93% of them present only once. Terminally differentiated effector memory CD45RA+ cells were excluded from the naive CD8 cells, which were CD45RO-negative and positively selected for CCR7. Sequenced material: naive CD8+ T cells from PBMCs. The source is a man between 18 and 29 years old in good health. Some clones in this sample may be carry-over from other donors' samples.

This clone was recorded once. This chain uses TRBV2 with TRBJ2-1; D might be TRBD2 (6 bases). V lost 3 bases, J lost 1 base, and 7 bases lay in between. This CDR3 has 14 residues. CDR1 is SNHLY and CDR2 is FYNNEI in the germline V gene. CDR3 coding DNA: TGTGCCAGCAGTGAGGAGGGATCCTACAATGAGCAGTTCTTC. Amino acid sequence: CASSEEGSYNEQFF.

This clone is a singleton in its sample. V and J are TRBV10-3 and TRBJ2-2; unclear D gene. Germline V lookup: CDR1 ENHRY, CDR2 SYGVKD. Trimming took 8 bases from V and 7 from J, leaving 5 bases between them. The CDR3 extends over 10 amino acids. DNA of the CDR3: TGTGCCATCTTTGACGGGGAGCTGTTTTTT. Encoded protein: CAIFDGELFF.

V gene TRBV7-9 combines with J gene TRBJ2-2; D remains ambiguous. Germline CDR1 and CDR2: SEHNR and FQNEAQ (reference sequence). The CDR3 contains 16 residues. The V end lost 5 bases, the J end lost 4 bases, and 17 bases lay between the germline ends. The CDR3 region has the DNA TGTGCCAGCAGCCCGCGGATAGGAAGGGCCACCGGGGAGCTGTTTTTT. As protein: CASSPRIGRATGELFF.

This chain links TRBV9 with TRBJ2-1; possible D gene TRBD1, 6 bases. Trimming left V 5 bases short and J 2 bases short, with 14 bases between. CDR1 and CDR2 (germline): SGDLS, YYNGEE. This CDR3 is 15 amino acids long. CDR3 loop: CASSEGQGTYNEQFF. DNA of the CDR3: TGTGCCAGCAGTGAGGGGCAGGGGACCTACAATGAGCAGTTCTTC.

The chain couples TRBV7-9 to TRBJ1-1, with 9 bases aligning to TRBD1. The ends lost 6 bases at V and 5 bases at J; junction bases unmatched: 4. The CDR3 extends over 13 amino acids. The germline V gene has CDR1 SEHNR and CDR2 FQNEAQ (reference sequence). The CDR3 coding sequence is TGTGCCAGCAGAATGACAGGGGGTACTGAAGCTTTCTTT. It encodes CASRMTGGTEAFF.

Details on this clone: This specimen includes other DNA sequences encoding the same CDR3. The CDR3 nucleotides are TGTGCCAGCAGTTCTTCCTACGAGCAGTACTTC. Amino acid sequence: CASSSSYEQYF. The genes are TRBV27 and TRBJ2-7; D is ambiguous. V lost 4 bases, J lost 1 base, and 2 bases lay in between. The CDR3 is 11 amino acids. Germline loops: CDR1 MNHEY, CDR2 SMNVEV (reference sequence).

The V call is TRBV28, the J call TRBJ2-5; D unclear. The V gene's germline CDR1 is MDHEN and CDR2 SYDVKM. The CDR3 totals 13 residues. Trimming pared 5 bases from V and 2 bases from J, leaving 9 bases between. The CDR3 sequence: CASSLGPQETQYF. The CDR3 DNA is TGTGCCAGCAGTCTTGGGCCTCAAGAGACCCAGTACTTC.

The J gene is TRBJ2-5, the V gene TRBV5-1, with D hard to call. V was shortened by 0 bases and J by 1 base, with 10 bases between the two germline ends. The CDR3 loop spans 15 amino acids. CDR1 and CDR2 from the germline V gene are SGHRS and YFSETQ. The CDR3 loop reads CASSLEGYSQETQYF. DNA of the CDR3: TGCGCCAGCAGCTTGGAAGGTTACAGCCAAGAGACCCAGTACTTC.

The chain combines TRBV6-1 with TRBJ1-2, with D tentatively TRBD1 (5 bases). Germline V gene data show CDR1 as MNHNS and CDR2 as SASEGT. Trimming took 6 bases from V and 8 from J, leaving 22 bases between them. CDR3 length equals 15 residues. CDR3 region: CASSAGTFRPWGYTF. In DNA form, the CDR3 reads TGTGCCAGCAGCGCGGGGACTTTTAGACCTTGGGGCTACACCTTC.

This rearrangement joins TRBV27 to TRBJ2-3; perhaps TRBD2 as D (6 bases). Trimming removed 5 bases from V and 1 base from J, with 13 bases in between. This CDR3 is built from 15 residues. The V gene's germline CDR1 is MNHEY and CDR2 SMNVEV (reference sequence). Written as DNA, the CDR3 is TGTGCCAGCAGTGTCAGACTAGGGGGCACAGATACGCAGTATTTT. Amino acid sequence: CASSVRLGGTDTQYF.

The chain is built from TRBV9 and TRBJ2-1, with D possibly TRBD2 on 6 matching bases. CDR1 SGDLS and CDR2 YYNGEE come from the germline V gene. CDR3 size: 16 residues. V was trimmed by 4 bases and J by 5 bases, leaving 19 bases between them. The CDR3 sequence is CASSIWDFPLHNEQFF. Here the CDR3 DNA reads TGTGCCAGCAGCATATGGGACTTCCCTCTCCACAATGAGCAGTTCTTC.

This sequence joins TRBV9 and TRBJ2-5; perhaps TRBD1 as D (6 bases). The CDR3 is made up of 12 amino acids. Trimming cost V 3 bases and J 3 bases, with 6 bases left between them. Germline loops: CDR1 SGDLS, CDR2 YYNGEE. CDR3 sequence reads: CASSGTEETQYF. DNA for the CDR3: TGTGCCAGCAGCGGGACAGAAGAGACCCAGTACTTC. Full variable domain (outside the CDR3, taken from reference TRBV9 and TRBJ2-5): DSGVTQTPKHLITATGQRVTLRCSPRSGDLSVYWYQQSLDQGLQFLIQYYNGEERAKGNILERFSAQQFPDLHSELNLSSLELGDSALYFCASSGTEETQYFGPGTRLLVL.

The sample holds a few counts of this clone. This sample includes further DNA sequences coding for the same CDR3. The rearrangement joins TRBV5-1 to TRBJ1-1; D not resolved. Trimming cost V 4 bases and J 2 bases, with 9 bases left between them. CDR1 is SGHRS and CDR2 is YFSETQ in the germline V gene. This CDR3 has 13 amino acids. The DNA for the CDR3 is TGCGCCAGCAGCCCCACAGAAAACACTGAAGCTTTCTTT. It specifies CASSPTENTEAFF.

The sample holds one count of this clone. The chain uses TRBV7-2 and TRBJ1-1, with 7 bases that match TRBD1. The germline CDR1 and CDR2 sequences are SGHTA and FQGNSA. The CDR3 loop spans 14 amino acids. With V trimmed by 11 bases and J by 3 bases, 12 bases remained unmatched. DNA for the CDR3: TGTGCCGAAACCCCGGGACAGATTGACACTGAAGCTTTCTTT. It codes for CAETPGQIDTEAFF.

This clone was observed a single time. The chain carries TRBV5-1 and TRBJ2-3; 8 bases fit TRBD1. CDR3 length equals 15 residues. V lost 2 bases, J lost 2 bases, and 4 bases stayed unmatched. Germline V gene data show CDR1 as SGHRS and CDR2 as YFSETQ. The DNA of the CDR3 is TGCGCCAGCAGCTTATCGACAGGGGCCACAGATACGCAGTATTTT. Its translation is CASSLSTGATDTQYF.

J is TRBJ2-3 and V is TRBV28, with 8 bases that match TRBD2. CDR3 length: 18 amino acids. The J segment lost 0 bases and the V segment lost 7 bases, leaving 15 bases of the junction unmatched. Looked up from germline, CDR1 is MDHEN and CDR2 is SYDVKM. The DNA for the CDR3 is TGTGCCAGCACCTTTGTCGCGGGAGGTCTCGCTAGCACAGATACGCAGTATTTT. Translation: CASTFVAGGLASTDTQYF.

The gene calls are TRBV10-3 and TRBJ2-5; 14 nucleotides align to TRBD2. V was pared by 3 bases and J by 5 bases, with 8 bases of the junction left unmatched. The germline V gene has CDR1 ENHRY and CDR2 SYGVKD. The CDR3 contains 17 residues. CDR3 sequence reads: CAISERTSGRREETQYF. The DNA for the CDR3 is TGTGCCATCAGTGAACGGACTAGCGGGAGGCGAGAGGAGACCCAGTACTTC.

V gene TRBV9 combines with J gene TRBJ2-2, with unresolved D. Germline V gene sequence: CDR1 SGDLS, CDR2 YYNGEE. The CDR3 runs 17 residues. The V and J ends lost 0 bases and 5 bases respectively, with 17 bases between them. The CDR3 DNA reads as TGTGCCAGCAGCGTAGAGGTGCGGTCAGGAGAGACCGGGGAGCTGTTTTTT. Its protein is CASSVEVRSGETGELFF.

The chain employs TRBV27 and TRBJ2-7, with a weak D call TRBD2 (6 bases). Germline V gene sequence: CDR1 MNHEY, CDR2 SMNVEV (reference sequence). The V gene lost 6 bases and the J gene lost 2 bases, with 17 bases spanning the gap. The CDR3 is 15 amino acids. This CDR3 is CASSIISGGTYEQYF. For the CDR3, the DNA is TGTGCCAGCAGCATCATATCCGGAGGGACCTACGAGCAGTACTTC.